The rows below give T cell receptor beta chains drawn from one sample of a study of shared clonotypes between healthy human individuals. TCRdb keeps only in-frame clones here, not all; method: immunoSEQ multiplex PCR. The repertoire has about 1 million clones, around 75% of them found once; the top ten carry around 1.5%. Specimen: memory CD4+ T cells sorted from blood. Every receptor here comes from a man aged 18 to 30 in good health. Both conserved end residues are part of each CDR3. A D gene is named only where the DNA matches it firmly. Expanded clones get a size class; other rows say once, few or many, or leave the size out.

TGTGCCAGCAGCTTAGAGATTAGGGCCTACAATGAGCAGTTCTTC	CASSLEIRAYNEQFF	.	TRBV7-2	.	TRBJ2-1
TGTGCCAGCAGAACTAGCGGGAATTACGAGCAGTACTTC	CASRTSGNYEQYF	TRBD2	TRBV5-4	.	TRBJ2-7
TGTGCCAGCAGTGTGTTCGGGGACAAAAACATTCAGTACTTC	CASSVFGDKNIQYF	.	TRBV2	few	TRBJ2-4
TGTGCCTGGAGTGAGGGGCGGGCCTACAATGAGCAGTTCTTC	CAWSEGRAYNEQFF	.	TRBV30	.	TRBJ2-1
TGTGCCAGCAGCCCTCGCGACTTTACTGAAAAACTGTTTTTT	CASSPRDFTEKLFF	.	TRBV7-2	.	TRBJ1-4
TGTGCCAGCAGCCCGGGAAATGAAAAACTGTTTTTT	CASSPGNEKLFF	.	TRBV6-6	.	TRBJ1-4
TGCGCCAGCAGCCAAGATTCGGGGGCGGGGCTTAGCAATCAGCCCCAGCATTTT	CASSQDSGAGLSNQPQHF	.	TRBV4-1	.	TRBJ1-5
TGTGCTAGTGGTTTGGTTGGACCCGCGAACACCGGGGAGCTGTTTTTT	CASGLVGPANTGELFF	.	TRBV12-5	.	TRBJ2-2
TGTGCTAGCAGCCGGGACAAGAGCGGCGAGCAGTACTTC	CASSRDKSGEQYF	.	TRBV7-7	.	TRBJ2-7
TGTGCCAGCAGCCCGGACCAGCTTGAGACCCAGTACTTC	CASSPDQLETQYF	.	TRBV5-6	.	TRBJ2-5
TGCGCCAGCCGGGACACCCAGAACACCGGGGAGCTGTTTTTT	CASRDTQNTGELFF	.	TRBV5-1	.	TRBJ2-2
TGTGCCAGCCGGACGGGGGCTGGAAACACCATATATTTT	CASRTGAGNTIYF	.	TRBV7-9	.	TRBJ1-3
TGTGCCAGCAGTTTATCAAGAGGGTGGGAGCGTACAGGGCCCACTGAAGCTTTCTTT	CASSLSRGWERTGPTEAFF	.	TRBV27	few	TRBJ1-1
TGCGCCAGCAGCTTTCCTAGCGGGAGCTCCTACGAGCAGTACTTC	CASSFPSGSSYEQYF	TRBD2	TRBV5-1	.	TRBJ2-7
TGTGCCAGCAGCTTAGGGAGAGTAACAGGGACCTACGAGCAGTACTTC	CASSLGRVTGTYEQYF	.	TRBV7-9	.	TRBJ2-7
TGTGCCAGTAGTATAACATTCACAGATACGCAGTATTTT	CASSITFTDTQYF	.	TRBV19	.	TRBJ2-3
TGTGCCATCAGGGCTAATAGCGGGGGCCGCACAGATACGCAGTATTTT	CAIRANSGGRTDTQYF	TRBD2	TRBV10-3	many	TRBJ2-3
TGTGCCAGCAGCTGGACAGGCGGAGAGACCCAGTACTTC	CASSWTGGETQYF	TRBD1	TRBV7-2	.	TRBJ2-5
TGTGCCAGTAGTAACGCAGGGTCGAACACCGGGGAGCTGTTTTTT	CASSNAGSNTGELFF	.	TRBV19	.	TRBJ2-2